This T cell receptor (beta chain) was captured by sequencing in a study of T cells in Graves' hyperthyroidism and ophthalmopathy. Amplified TCR beta CDR3 regions came from RNA transcripts. The HTBI primer set served for first-round RT-PCR of the TCR CDR3. TCRdb fed the multiplex PCR reads into MiXCR, producing one record per CDR3 protein. Of 640,000 or so distinct CDR3 sequences listed, 14% are singletons. In this sample, this clonotype turned up many times. The CDR3 extends over 17 amino acids. V was clipped by 2 bases and J by 0 bases, with 16 bases between them. Germline CDR1 is SGHAT and CDR2 is FQDESV (reference sequence).

The V call is TRBV11-1, the J call TRBJ1-1; no firm D call. The material sequenced was blood. The clonotype originates from a woman aged 18-35 years with Graves' ophthalmopathy. The CDR3 DNA reads as TGTGCCAGCAGCTTAAGGTTAGCTGTACAGTTGAACACTGAAGCTTTCTTT. Protein: CASSLRLAVQLNTEAFF.